This TCR beta chain was identified during a study of T cell repertoires in cytomegalovirus infection. At the level of the study: CMV infection plus the matching HLA type was flagged by public TCR beta signatures. Study-level results: In two of eight donors, the top clonotype was HLA-C-restricted CMV-specific. Cumulative frequency (of public TCR beta family members) identified carriers of CMV plus the relevant HLA.

CDR3 length equals 17 residues. Germline V gene lookup returns CDR1 SGHRS and CDR2 YFSETQ. The V gene end was trimmed by 4 bases and the J gene end by 2 bases; junction bases not matched to a gene: 10. Note on this clonotype: Its antigen remains unknown.

One entry per CDR3 protein, called by TCRdb with MiXCR from the reads. The sample comprises 650,000 to 850,000 distinct CDR3 sequences, roughly 28% of which are singletons, and around 14% rests with the top ten. The J gene is TRBJ2-5, the V gene TRBV5-1; 11 positions match TRBD1. This TCR was recovered from a human donor in good health (CMV status not recorded). Some clones in this sample may be carry-over from other donors' samples. The specimen was cultured CD8+ T cells from PBMCs, collected from culture after CMV antigen stimulation. The CDR3 protein is CASSLGLDRGLQETQYF. The CDR3 DNA follows: TGCGCCAGCAGCCTGGGGCTGGACAGGGGGCTTCAAGAGACCCAGTACTTC.